The sequence of this TCR beta chain was determined in a study of blood T cell repertoires in COVID-19. V was trimmed by 3 bases and J by 0 bases, leaving 16 bases between them. The CDR3 totals 18 residues. Germline CDR1 reads SGDLS; CDR2 reads YYNGEE. Generated by immunoSEQ multiplex PCR, the TCRdb table keeps only in-frame clones and is missing some. The repertoire holds over 60,000 clones, with less than 85% as singletons. The TCR sequence derives from a man aged 45-65 years with COVID-19, enrolled during active disease. Source material: peripheral blood. The V call is TRBV9, the J call TRBJ2-6; D unresolved. The CDR3: CASSAPPITVSGANVLTF. CDR3 DNA: TGTGCCAGCAGCGCCCCGCCTATAACCGTCTCTGGGGCCAACGTCCTGACTTTC.